These 27 T cell receptor beta chains were all obtained from the same sample, sequenced in a study of blood T cell repertoires in COVID-19 (dated by TCRdb to 2019 to 2021). Library preparation used the immunoSEQ multiplex PCR assay. This immuneACCESS table, as held by TCRdb, lists in-frame sequences with V and J called but not all clones. Of the missing ones, under half trace to an unresolved V gene in checked studies; the others have no known cause. The sample table shows about 320,000 clones, and 89% are seen once. 5% to 5.5% of the sample belongs to the ten largest clones. Sequencing was carried out using PBMCs or T cells enriched from blood (not recorded which). The receptors here all came from a man in his sixties who had recovered from COVID-19.

This clone was picked up a small number of times. The CDR3 coding sequence is TGTGCCAGCAGTTTGGGACAGGGAGCTGAAGCTTTCTTT. Its protein product is CASSLGQGAEAFF. V gene TRBV27 combines with J gene TRBJ1-1; TRBD1 aligns across 9 bases. The CDR3 is made up of 13 amino acids. V lost 3 bases, J lost 6 bases, and 2 bases stayed unmatched. Germline V CDR1 and CDR2: MNHEY, SMNVEV (reference sequence).

CDR3 DNA sequence: TGTGCCAGCAGCTTTCTAGTAATGTTCACAGATACGCAGTATTTT. As protein: CASSFLVMFTDTQYF. The V and J genes are TRBV5-6 and TRBJ2-3; no firm D call. The germline V gene has CDR1 SGHDT and CDR2 YYEEEE. V was trimmed by 2 bases and J by 2 bases, leaving 12 bases between them. The CDR3 is made up of 15 amino acids.

The chain recombines TRBV18 with TRBJ1-1; D might be TRBD1 (5 bases). From germline, CDR1 is KGHSH and CDR2 LQKENI. The CDR3 sequence is 16 residues long. Deletions cut 3 bases from V and 1 base from J, with 15 bases between. In DNA, the CDR3 is TGTGCCAGCTCACCGTTGGCGATTACAGGGAACACTGAAGCTTTCTTT. Encoded protein: CASSPLAITGNTEAFF. The full variable domain, rest sourced from reference TRBV18 and TRBJ1-1, is NAGVMQNPRHLVRRRGQEARLRCSPMKGHSHVYWYRQLPEEGLKFMVYLQKENIIDESGMPKERFSAEFPKEGPSILRIQQVVRGDSAAYFCASSPLAITGNTEAFFGQGTRLTVV.

This chain joins TRBV30 and TRBJ1-5; 7 bases fit TRBD1. Germline V gene lookup returns CDR1 GTSNPN and CDR2 SVGIG (reference sequence). Losses at the gene ends were 3 bases for V and 0 bases for J; bases not matched to a gene: 8. The CDR3 contains 16 residues. CDR3 in amino acids: CAWSPLTGFSNQPQHF. The CDR3 nucleotides read TGTGCCTGGAGCCCACTGACAGGGTTTAGCAATCAGCCCCAGCATTTT.

The gene calls are TRBV5-5 and TRBJ1-1, with TRBD1 as a possible D gene (6 bases). There are 14 residues in the CDR3. From germline, CDR1 is SGHKS and CDR2 YYEKEE (reference sequence). V was clipped by 2 bases and J by 11 bases, with 19 bases between them. CDR3 protein: CASSFRDNSFTAFF. In DNA form, the CDR3 reads TGTGCCAGCAGCTTTCGGGACAATAGTTTTACGGCTTTCTTT.

The chain recombines TRBV3-1 (or the pseudogene TRBV3-2) with TRBJ2-3; D is perhaps TRBD1 (6 bases). Germline loops: CDR1 LGHDT, CDR2 YNNKEL (reference sequence). Trimming cost V 1 base and J 4 bases, with 9 bases left between them. This CDR3 has 14 residues. CDR3 in amino acids: CASSQGQGSDTQYF. The CDR3 DNA reads TGTGCCAGCAGCCAAGGGCAGGGGTCAGATACGCAGTATTTT.

The chain carries TRBV13 and TRBJ2-6, with D possibly being TRBD2 (6 bases). V lost 0 bases, J lost 2 bases, and 11 bases lay in between. Germline V lookup: CDR1 PRHDT, CDR2 FYEKMQ (reference sequence). There are 17 residues in the CDR3. The CDR3 DNA is TGTGCCAGCAGCTTAGGCCTGGGGGGTACTGGGGCCAACGTCCTGACTTTC. This gives the protein CASSLGLGGTGANVLTF. The full variable domain, in which reference TRBV13 and TRBJ2-6 provide the parts outside the CDR3, is AAGVIQSPRHLIKEKRETATLKCYPIPRHDTVYWYQQGPGQDPQFLISFYEKMQSDKGSIPDRFSAQQFSDYHSELNMSSLELGDSALYFCASSLGLGGTGANVLTFGAGSRLTVL.

V usage is TRBV7-9 and J usage is TRBJ1-1, with a possible D match to TRBD1 (5 bases). This CDR3 region has 15 residues. Per the germline V gene, CDR1 is SEHNR and CDR2 is FQNEAQ (reference sequence). Trimming cost V 5 bases and J 1 base, with 14 bases left between them. CDR3 region: CASSPLGGKNTEAFF. The CDR3 DNA follows: TGTGCCAGCAGCCCCCTTGGGGGGAAGAACACTGAAGCTTTCTTT.

This chain connects TRBV7-2 to TRBJ1-1, with 7 positions matching TRBD1. The J segment lost 10 bases and the V segment lost 0 bases, leaving 2 bases of the junction unmatched. CDR1 is SGHTA and CDR2 is FQGNSA in the germline V gene. The CDR3 consists of 12 residues. The CDR3 region is CASSLASGGAFF. In nucleotides, the CDR3 is TGTGCCAGCAGCTTAGCCTCAGGGGGAGCTTTCTTT. The full variable domain, in which reference TRBV7-2 and TRBJ1-1 provide the parts outside the CDR3, is GAGVSQSPSNKVTEKGKDVELRCDPISGHTALYWYRQSLGQGLEFLIYFQGNSAPDKSGLPSDRFSAERTGGSVSTLTIQRTQQEDSAVYLCASSLASGGAFFGQGTRLTVV.

CDR3 sequence: CASSSTASGRPGELFF. The CDR3 nucleotides are TGTGCCAGCAGCTCAACGGCTAGCGGGAGACCCGGGGAGCTGTTTTTT. The chain combines TRBV9 with TRBJ2-2; the match to TRBD2 covers 10 bases. The CDR3 contains 16 residues. Germline loops: CDR1 SGDLS, CDR2 YYNGEE. V lost 4 bases, J lost 6 bases, and 9 bases stayed unmatched.

V and J are TRBV3-1 (or the pseudogene TRBV3-2) and TRBJ2-5, with TRBD2 matching over 10 bases. Germline values: CDR1 LGHDT, CDR2 YNNKEL (reference sequence). Trimming at V came to 9 bases and at J to 6 bases, leaving 7 bases not matched to a gene. This CDR3 has 13 amino acids. DNA of the CDR3: TGTGCCAGTAGACTAGCGGGCGGAAAGACCCAGTACTTC. Protein product: CASRLAGGKTQYF.

The chain joins TRBV18 to TRBJ1-1; 10 bases fit TRBD1. Germline lookup yields CDR1 KGHSH and CDR2 LQKENI. The CDR3 consists of 18 residues. The junction had 14 bases not matched to a gene; V was cut back by 6 bases and J by 1 base. CDR3 in DNA: TGTGCCAGCTCTCGAACGACAGGGGGCCGCGTGAAGAACACTGAAGCTTTCTTT. Protein sequence: CASSRTTGGRVKNTEAFF.

The V gene is TRBV5-8, the J gene TRBJ1-2; D is perhaps TRBD1 (5 bases). V lost 0 bases and J 3 bases, leaving 12 bases between the germline ends. The germline gives CDR1 SGHTS, CDR2 YDEGEE. The CDR3 has 15 amino acids. The CDR3 region has the DNA TGTGCCAGCAGCTTGGCGCAGGAGGGGTACTATGGCTACACCTTC. As protein: CASSLAQEGYYGYTF.

The chain links TRBV11-2 to TRBJ2-5, with D tentatively TRBD2 (6 bases). Germline assignment: CDR1 SGHAT and CDR2 FQNNGV. The CDR3 is 16 amino acids. Between the trimmed V and J ends, which lost 0 bases and 5 bases, there was a span of 16 bases. The DNA of the CDR3 is TGTGCCAGCAGCTTAGATACCCGGAGGGCGGGGGAGACCCAGTACTTC. This translates into CASSLDTRRAGETQYF.

The chain joins TRBV4-1 to TRBJ2-2; tentatively, D is TRBD1 (6 bases). Germline assignment: CDR1 MGHRA and CDR2 YSYEKL. This CDR3 has 15 amino acids. Trimming removed 2 bases from V and 0 bases from J, with 7 bases in between. The CDR3 DNA sequence: TGCGCCAGCAGCCAAACAGGGTCGAACACCGGGGAGCTGTTTTTT. It translates to CASSQTGSNTGELFF.

This rearrangement joins TRBV6-5 to TRBJ2-7; D may be TRBD2 (6 bases). This CDR3 has 13 residues. The V and J ends lost 6 bases and 2 bases respectively, with 11 bases between them. In germline, CDR1 is MNHEY, CDR2 SVGAGI. This CDR3 is CASSLGTAYEQYF. In nucleotides, the CDR3 is TGTGCCAGCAGCCTCGGGACTGCCTACGAGCAGTACTTC.

The chain joins TRBV7-2 to TRBJ2-7, with D possibly matching TRBD2 (6 bases). CDR1 and CDR2 (germline): SGHTA, FQGNSA. This CDR3 contains 15 residues. V was cut by 3 bases and J by 0 bases, with 12 bases left in between. In DNA form, the CDR3 reads TGTGCCAGCAGCTTGGGGGACTCCGCCTCCTACGAGCAGTACTTC. It encodes CASSLGDSASYEQYF.

This clone was seen a few times. J is TRBJ2-1 and V is TRBV11-2; D perhaps matches TRBD2 (6 bases). With 3 bases removed from V and 4 bases from J, the gap between germline ends came to 13 bases. CDR1 and CDR2 from the germline V gene are SGHAT and FQNNGV. This CDR3 is built from 15 residues. CDR3 protein: CASSFSGGAYNEQFF. CDR3 in DNA: TGTGCCAGCAGCTTCTCTGGAGGGGCATACAATGAGCAGTTCTTC.

This sequence joins TRBV4-2 and TRBJ2-2; D is uncertain. Germline CDR1 LGHNA, CDR2 YNFKEQ. V lost 2 bases and J 2 bases, leaving 9 bases between the germline ends. The CDR3 extends over 15 amino acids. The CDR3 DNA sequence: TGTGCCAGCAGCCAAACGTGGAGTAACACCGGGGAGCTGTTTTTT. Translating gives CASSQTWSNTGELFF.

The chain carries TRBV5-1 and TRBJ2-5; D is undetermined. Between the trimmed V and J ends, which lost 9 bases and 2 bases, there was a span of 11 bases. Germline V lookup: CDR1 SGHRS, CDR2 YFSETQ. The CDR3 has 12 amino acids. The DNA for the CDR3 is TGCGCCACTAGAGACTCACAAGAGACCCAGTACTTC. Its translation: CATRDSQETQYF. The full variable domain, completed using reference TRBV5-1 and TRBJ2-5, is KAGVTQTPRYLIKTRGQQVTLSCSPISGHRSVSWYQQTPGQGLQFLFEYFSETQRNKGNFPGRFSGRQFSNSRSEMNVSTLELGDSALYLCATRDSQETQYFGPGTRLLVL.

This chain links TRBV9 with TRBJ2-3, with 12 bases identical to TRBD2. Germline V gene lookup returns CDR1 SGDLS and CDR2 YYNGEE. Trimming cost V 0 bases and J 3 bases; bases outside gene matches: 5. The CDR3 runs to 17 residues. CDR3 region: CASSVEGLAGQTDTQYF. The CDR3 coding sequence is TGTGCCAGCAGCGTAGAAGGACTAGCGGGACAAACAGATACGCAGTATTTT.

Only a few counts were recorded for this clone. The junction does not match germline at one end; this may be a read error. The V gene is TRBV2, the J gene TRBJ1-2; D is ambiguous. Germline CDR1 reads SNHLY; CDR2 reads FYNNEI. The CDR3 consists of 12 residues. The CDR3 here is CASGDMNYGYTF. CDR3 coding DNA: TGTGCCAGCGGTGACATGAACTATGGCTACACCTTC.

This chain connects TRBV5-1 to TRBJ2-5, with TRBD1 matching over 8 bases. CDR3 size: 13 residues. From germline, CDR1 is SGHRS and CDR2 YFSETQ. The V and J ends lost 4 bases and 4 bases, in that order; junction bases with no gene match: 3. CDR3 in amino acids: CASSTDRVETQYF. CDR3 coding DNA: TGCGCCAGCAGCACGGACAGGGTAGAGACCCAGTACTTC.

The chain employs TRBV18 and TRBJ2-7, with 12 bases aligning to TRBD2. Germline lookup yields CDR1 KGHSH and CDR2 LQKENI. After removal of 0 bases from V and 1 base from J, the junction contained 1 base not matched to a gene. The CDR3 contains 16 residues. CDR3 nucleotide sequence: TGTGCCAGCTCACCACCGACTAGCGGGAGTTCCTACGAGCAGTACTTC. Translating gives CASSPPTSGSSYEQYF.

This clone was seen a handful of times. The rearrangement uses TRBV7-2 and TRBJ2-7, with 10 nucleotides matching TRBD2. The CDR3 is 15 amino acids. J was trimmed by 3 bases and V by 4 bases; bases with no gene match: 6. Germline loops: CDR1 SGHTA, CDR2 FQGNSA. The CDR3 here is CASSYFGLAVYEQYF. The CDR3 DNA reads as TGTGCCAGCAGCTATTTCGGACTAGCGGTCTACGAGCAGTACTTC.

CDR3 region: CASSLLGQTNEQFF. The DNA of the CDR3 is TGTGCCAGCAGCTTACTCGGACAGACTAATGAGCAGTTCTTC. The V gene is TRBV5-6, the J gene TRBJ2-1; TRBD1 might be the D (6 bases). Trimming left V 2 bases short and J 7 bases short, with 13 bases between. CDR1 and CDR2 (germline): SGHDT, YYEEEE. The CDR3 runs 14 residues.

The chain links TRBV6-5 to TRBJ1-3; TRBD1 aligns across 8 bases. V lost 5 bases to trimming and J lost 11 bases; unmatched junction nucleotides: 8. The CDR3 has 13 amino acids. Germline V lookup: CDR1 MNHEY, CDR2 SVGAGI. CDR3 loop: CASSNGQGRPIYF. CDR3 coding DNA: TGTGCCAGCAGTAATGGACAGGGTCGTCCCATATATTTT.